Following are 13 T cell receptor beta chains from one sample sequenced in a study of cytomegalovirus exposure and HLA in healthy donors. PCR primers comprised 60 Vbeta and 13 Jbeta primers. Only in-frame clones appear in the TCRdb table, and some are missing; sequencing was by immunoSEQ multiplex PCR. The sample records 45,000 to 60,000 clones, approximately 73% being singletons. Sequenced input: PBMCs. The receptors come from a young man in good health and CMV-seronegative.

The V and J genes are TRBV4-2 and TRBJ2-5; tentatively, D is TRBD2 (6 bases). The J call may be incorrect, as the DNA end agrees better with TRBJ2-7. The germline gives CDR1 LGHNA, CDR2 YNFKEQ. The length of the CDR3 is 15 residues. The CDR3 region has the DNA TGTGCCAGCAGCCAAGCAGCCGGGGGAGACGACGAGCAGTACTTC. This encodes CASSQAAGGDDEQYF.

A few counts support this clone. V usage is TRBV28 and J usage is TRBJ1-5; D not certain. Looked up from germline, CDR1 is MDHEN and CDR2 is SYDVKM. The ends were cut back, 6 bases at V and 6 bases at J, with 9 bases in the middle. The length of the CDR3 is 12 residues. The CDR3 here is CASRLAAQPQHF. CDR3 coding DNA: TGTGCCAGCAGACTCGCGGCTCAGCCCCAGCATTTT.

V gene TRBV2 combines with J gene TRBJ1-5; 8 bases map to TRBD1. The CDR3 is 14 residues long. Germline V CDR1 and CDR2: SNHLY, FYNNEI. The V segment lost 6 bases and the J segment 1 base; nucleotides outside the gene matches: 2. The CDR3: CASRDRESNQPQHF. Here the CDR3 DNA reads TGTGCCAGCAGGGACAGGGAGAGCAATCAGCCCCAGCATTTT.

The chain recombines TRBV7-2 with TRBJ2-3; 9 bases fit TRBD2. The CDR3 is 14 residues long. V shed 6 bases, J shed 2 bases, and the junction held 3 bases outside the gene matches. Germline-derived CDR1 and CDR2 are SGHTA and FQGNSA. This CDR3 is CASSLAGITDTQYF. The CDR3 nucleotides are TGTGCCAGCAGTCTAGCGGGGATCACAGATACGCAGTATTTT.

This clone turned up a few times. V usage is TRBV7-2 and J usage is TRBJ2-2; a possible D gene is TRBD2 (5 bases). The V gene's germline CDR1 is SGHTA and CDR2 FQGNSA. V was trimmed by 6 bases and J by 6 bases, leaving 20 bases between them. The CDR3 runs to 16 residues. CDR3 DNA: TGTGCCAGCAGTCTACTTTCGGCCCCGGAGGCCGGGGAGCTGTTTTTT. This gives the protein CASSLLSAPEAGELFF.

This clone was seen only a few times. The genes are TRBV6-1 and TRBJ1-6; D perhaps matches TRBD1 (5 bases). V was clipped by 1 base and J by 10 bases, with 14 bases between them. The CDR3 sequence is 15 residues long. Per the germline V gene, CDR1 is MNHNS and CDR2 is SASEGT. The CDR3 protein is CASSEDGHPTSPLHF. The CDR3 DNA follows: TGTGCCAGCAGTGAAGACGGACACCCTACATCACCCCTCCACTTT.

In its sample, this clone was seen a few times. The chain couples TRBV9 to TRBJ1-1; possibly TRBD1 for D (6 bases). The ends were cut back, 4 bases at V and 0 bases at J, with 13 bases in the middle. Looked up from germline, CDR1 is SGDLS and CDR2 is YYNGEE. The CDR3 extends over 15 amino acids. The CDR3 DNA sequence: TGTGCCAGCAGCTCACGGACAGCCATGAACACTGAAGCTTTCTTT. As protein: CASSSRTAMNTEAFF.

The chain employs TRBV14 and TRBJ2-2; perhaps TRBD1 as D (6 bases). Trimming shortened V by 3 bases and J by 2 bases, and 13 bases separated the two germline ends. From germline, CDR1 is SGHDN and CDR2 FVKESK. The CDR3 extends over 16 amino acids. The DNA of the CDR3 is TGTGCCAGCAGCCATAGGGGGTTCACAAACACCGGGGAGCTGTTTTTT. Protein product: CASSHRGFTNTGELFF.

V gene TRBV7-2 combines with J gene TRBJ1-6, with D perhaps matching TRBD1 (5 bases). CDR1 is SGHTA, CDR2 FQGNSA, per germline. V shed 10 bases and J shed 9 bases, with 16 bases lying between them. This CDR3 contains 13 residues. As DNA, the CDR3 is TGTGCCACCGTGGCAGGGTACACTTCACCCCTCCACTTT. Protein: CATVAGYTSPLHF.

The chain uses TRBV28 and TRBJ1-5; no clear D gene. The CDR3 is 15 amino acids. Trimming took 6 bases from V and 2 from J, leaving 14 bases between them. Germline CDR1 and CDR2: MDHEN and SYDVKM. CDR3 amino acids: CASRGGGNGNQPQHF. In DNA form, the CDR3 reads TGTGCCAGCAGAGGCGGAGGGAACGGCAATCAGCCCCAGCATTTT. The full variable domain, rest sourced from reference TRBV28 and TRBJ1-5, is DVKVTQSSRYLVKRTGEKVFLECVQDMDHENMFWYRQDPGLGLRLIYFSYDVKMKEKGDIPEGYSVSREKKERFSLILESASTNQTSMYLCASRGGGNGNQPQHFGDGTRLSIL.

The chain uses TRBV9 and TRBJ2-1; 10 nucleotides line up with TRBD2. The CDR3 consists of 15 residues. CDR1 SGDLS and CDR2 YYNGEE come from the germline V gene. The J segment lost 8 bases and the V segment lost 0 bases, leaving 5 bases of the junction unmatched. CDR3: CASSVGLAGEDEQFF. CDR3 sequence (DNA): TGTGCCAGCAGCGTAGGGCTAGCGGGAGAGGATGAGCAGTTCTTC. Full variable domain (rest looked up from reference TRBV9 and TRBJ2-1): DSGVTQTPKHLITATGQRVTLRCSPRSGDLSVYWYQQSLDQGLQFLIQYYNGEERAKGNILERFSAQQFPDLHSELNLSSLELGDSALYFCASSVGLAGEDEQFFGPGTRLTVL.

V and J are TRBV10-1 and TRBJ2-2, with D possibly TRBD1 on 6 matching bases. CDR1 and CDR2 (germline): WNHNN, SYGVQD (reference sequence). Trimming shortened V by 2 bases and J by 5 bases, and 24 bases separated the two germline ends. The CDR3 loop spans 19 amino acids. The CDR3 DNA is TGCGCCAGCAGTGAGGACGGCCCGGAGCAGGGGAGTCGAACCGGGGAGCTGTTTTTT. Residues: CASSEDGPEQGSRTGELFF.

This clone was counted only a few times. CDR3: CASSDETGHRYGYTF. For the CDR3, the DNA is TGTGCCAGCAGTGACGAGACAGGGCATCGCTATGGCTACACCTTC. V is TRBV6-1 and J is TRBJ1-2, with TRBD1 identical over 7 bases. The V gene's germline CDR1 is MNHNS and CDR2 SASEGT. V gave up 3 bases and J gave up 4 bases; unmatched junction bases: 8. CDR3 length: 15 amino acids.